This T cell receptor (beta chain) derives from a study of blood T cell repertoires in COVID-19. Study details: COVID-19 samples, acute and convalescent, were from the United States, Italy and Spain. The analysed material was cDNA or gDNA that came from T cells, B-cell-depleted T cells, or PBMCs.

In the authors' methods: Estimation of nucleated cell counts relied on the amplification of reference gene primers. Produced via immunoSEQ multiplex PCR; TCRdb's table is partial and in-frame only. For V, J and clone size, that table is used; D and trimming come from the DNA. This table holds around 81,000 clones, about 82% found once. The CDR3 loop spans 16 amino acids. Germline V gives CDR1 LNHDA, CDR2 SQIVND (reference sequence). V gave up 5 bases and J gave up 4 bases; unmatched junction bases: 6. The V and J genes are TRBV19 and TRBJ2-2; 11 bases align to TRBD2. The sequence derives from a man in his fifties or sixties with acute or convalescent COVID-19. The specimen was peripheral blood. CDR3 nucleotide sequence: TGTGCCAGTAGTTTAGCGGGGGGGCTAAGCACCGGGGAGCTGTTTTTT. It is translated as CASSLAGGLSTGELFF.